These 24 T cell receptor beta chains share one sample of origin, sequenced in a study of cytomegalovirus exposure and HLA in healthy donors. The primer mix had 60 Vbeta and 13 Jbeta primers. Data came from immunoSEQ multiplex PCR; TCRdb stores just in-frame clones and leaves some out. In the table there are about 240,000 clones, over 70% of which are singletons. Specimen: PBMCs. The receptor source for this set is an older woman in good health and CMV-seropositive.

This chain's CDR3 is CASATSGRGEQYF. CDR3 in DNA: TGTGCCAGCGCGACTAGCGGGAGAGGTGAGCAGTACTTC. The rearrangement uses TRBV11-2 and TRBJ2-7, with 12 bases fitting TRBD2. The germline gives CDR1 SGHAT, CDR2 FQNNGV. Trimming removed 8 bases from V and 7 bases from J; junction bases left unmatched: 6. The CDR3 extends over 13 amino acids. Filled out from reference TRBV11-2 and TRBJ2-7, the complete variable domain reads EAGVAQSPRYKIIEKRQSVAFWCNPISGHATLYWYQQILGQGPKLLIQFQNNGVVDDSQLPKDRFSAERLKGVDSTLKIQPAKLEDSAVYLCASATSGRGEQYFGPGTRLTVT.

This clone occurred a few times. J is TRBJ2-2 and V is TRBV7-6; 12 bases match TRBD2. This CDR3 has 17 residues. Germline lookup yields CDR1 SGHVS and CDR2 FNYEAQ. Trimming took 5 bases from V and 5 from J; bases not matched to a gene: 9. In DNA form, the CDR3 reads TGTGCCAGCAGCCCCCTACGACTAGCGGGAGAAACCGGGGAGCTGTTTTTT. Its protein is CASSPLRLAGETGELFF.

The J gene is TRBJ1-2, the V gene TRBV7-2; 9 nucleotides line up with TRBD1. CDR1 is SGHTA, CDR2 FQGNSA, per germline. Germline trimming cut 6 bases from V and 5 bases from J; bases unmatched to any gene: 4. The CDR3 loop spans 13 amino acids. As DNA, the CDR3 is TGTGCCAGCAGTACCGGGACAGGGTATGGCTACACCTTC. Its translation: CASSTGTGYGYTF.

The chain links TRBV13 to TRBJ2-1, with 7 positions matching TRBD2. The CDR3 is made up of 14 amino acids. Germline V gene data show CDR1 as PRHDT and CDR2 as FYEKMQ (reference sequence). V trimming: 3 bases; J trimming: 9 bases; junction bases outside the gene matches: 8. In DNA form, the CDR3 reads TGTGCCAGCAGCTTCGGGGGAGGGCTTAGTGAGCAGTTCTTC. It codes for CASSFGGGLSEQFF.

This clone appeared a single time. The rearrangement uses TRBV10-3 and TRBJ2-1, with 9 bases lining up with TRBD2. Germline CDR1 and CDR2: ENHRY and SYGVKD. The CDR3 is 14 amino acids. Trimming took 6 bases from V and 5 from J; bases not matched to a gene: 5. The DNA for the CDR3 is TGTGCCATCAGACTAGCGGGTTTGGACAATGAGCAGTTCTTC. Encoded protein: CAIRLAGLDNEQFF.

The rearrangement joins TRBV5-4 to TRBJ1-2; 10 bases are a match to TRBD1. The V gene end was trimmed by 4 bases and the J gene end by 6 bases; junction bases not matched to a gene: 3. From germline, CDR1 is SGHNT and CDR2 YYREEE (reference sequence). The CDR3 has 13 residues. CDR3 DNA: TGTGCCAGCAGCGGGGACAGGGGCCATGGCTACACCTTC. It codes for CASSGDRGHGYTF.

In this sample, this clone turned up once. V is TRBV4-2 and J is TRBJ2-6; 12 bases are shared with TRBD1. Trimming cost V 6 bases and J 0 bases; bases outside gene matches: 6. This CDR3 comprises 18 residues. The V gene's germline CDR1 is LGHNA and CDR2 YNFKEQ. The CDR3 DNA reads TGTGCCAGCAGTGGGGACAGGGGGCGAAGCTCTGGGGCCAACGTCCTGACTTTC. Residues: CASSGDRGRSSGANVLTF.

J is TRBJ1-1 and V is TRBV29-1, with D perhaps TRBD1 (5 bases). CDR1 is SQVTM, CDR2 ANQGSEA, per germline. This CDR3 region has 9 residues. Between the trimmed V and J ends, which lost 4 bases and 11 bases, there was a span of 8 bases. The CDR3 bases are TGCAGCGTTGGGGGGGACGCTTTCTTT. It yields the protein CSVGGDAFF.

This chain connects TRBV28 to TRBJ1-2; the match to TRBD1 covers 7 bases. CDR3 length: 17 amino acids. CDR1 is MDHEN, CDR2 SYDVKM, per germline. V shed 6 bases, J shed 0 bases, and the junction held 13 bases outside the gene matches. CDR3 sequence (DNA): TGTGCCAGCAGAGCCAACCCCTCGACAGGGACTAACTATGGCTACACCTTC. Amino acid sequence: CASRANPSTGTNYGYTF.

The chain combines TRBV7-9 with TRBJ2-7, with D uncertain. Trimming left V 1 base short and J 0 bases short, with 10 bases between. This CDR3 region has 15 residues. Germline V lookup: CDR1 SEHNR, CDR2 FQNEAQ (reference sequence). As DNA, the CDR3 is TGTGCCAGCAGCTTAGGTGGAAGGAGCTCCTACGAGCAGTACTTC. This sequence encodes CASSLGGRSSYEQYF.

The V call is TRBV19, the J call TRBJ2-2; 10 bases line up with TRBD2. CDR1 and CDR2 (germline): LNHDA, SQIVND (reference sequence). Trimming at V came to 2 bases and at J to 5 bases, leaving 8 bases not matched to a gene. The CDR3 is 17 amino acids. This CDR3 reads CASSILAGVSRTGELFF. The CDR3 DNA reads TGTGCCAGTAGTATACTAGCGGGAGTGAGTAGGACCGGGGAGCTGTTTTTT.

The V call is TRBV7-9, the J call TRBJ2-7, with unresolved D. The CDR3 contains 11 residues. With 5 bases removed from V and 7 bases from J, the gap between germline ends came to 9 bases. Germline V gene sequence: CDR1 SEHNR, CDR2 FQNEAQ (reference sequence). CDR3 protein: CASSPSREQYF. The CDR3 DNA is TGTGCCAGCAGCCCCTCCCGGGAGCAGTACTTC.

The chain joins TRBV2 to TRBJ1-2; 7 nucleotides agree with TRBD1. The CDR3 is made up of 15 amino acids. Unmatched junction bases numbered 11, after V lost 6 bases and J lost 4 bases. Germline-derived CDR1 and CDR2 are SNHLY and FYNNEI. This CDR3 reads CASSNLRDSVYGYTF. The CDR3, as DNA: TGTGCCAGCAGCAACCTCCGGGACAGCGTCTATGGCTACACCTTC.

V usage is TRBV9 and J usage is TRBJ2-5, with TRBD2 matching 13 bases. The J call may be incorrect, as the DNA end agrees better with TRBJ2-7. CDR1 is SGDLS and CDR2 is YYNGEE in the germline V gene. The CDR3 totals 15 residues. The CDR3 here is CASSVGLAGAYEQYF. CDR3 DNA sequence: TGTGCCAGCAGCGTCGGACTAGCGGGAGCCTACGAGCAGTACTTC.

The CDR3 here is CASRWGQGLTGELFF. Here the CDR3 DNA reads TGCGCCAGCAGATGGGGACAGGGACTGACCGGGGAGCTGTTTTTT. The genes are TRBV5-1 and TRBJ2-2; 9 nucleotides line up with TRBD1. The CDR3 sequence is 15 residues long. CDR1 and CDR2 (germline): SGHRS, YFSETQ. J was trimmed by 5 bases and V by 5 bases; bases with no gene match: 7.

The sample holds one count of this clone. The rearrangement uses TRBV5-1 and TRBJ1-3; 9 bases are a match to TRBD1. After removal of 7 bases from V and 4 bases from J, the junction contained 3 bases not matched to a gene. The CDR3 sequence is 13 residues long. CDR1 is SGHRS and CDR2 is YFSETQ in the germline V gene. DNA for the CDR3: TGCGCCAGCGGACAGGGGTCCGGAAACACCATATATTTT. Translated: CASGQGSGNTIYF. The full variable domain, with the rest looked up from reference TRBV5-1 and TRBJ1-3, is KAGVTQTPRYLIKTRGQQVTLSCSPISGHRSVSWYQQTPGQGLQFLFEYFSETQRNKGNFPGRFSGRQFSNSRSEMNVSTLELGDSALYLCASGQGSGNTIYFGEGSWLTVV.

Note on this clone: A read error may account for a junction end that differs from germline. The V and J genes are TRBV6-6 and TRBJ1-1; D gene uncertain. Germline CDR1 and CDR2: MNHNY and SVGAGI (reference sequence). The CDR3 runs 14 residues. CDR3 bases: TGTGCCAGCAGACCCCCCGGGAGGAACACTGAAGCTCTCTTT. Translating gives CASRPPGRNTEALF.

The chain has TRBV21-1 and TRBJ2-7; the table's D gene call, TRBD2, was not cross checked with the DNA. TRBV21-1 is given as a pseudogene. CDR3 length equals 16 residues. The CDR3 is CASSKVLAGGAYEQYF. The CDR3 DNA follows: TGTGCCAGCAGCAAAGTTCTGGCCGGCGGCGCCTACGAGCAGTACTTC.

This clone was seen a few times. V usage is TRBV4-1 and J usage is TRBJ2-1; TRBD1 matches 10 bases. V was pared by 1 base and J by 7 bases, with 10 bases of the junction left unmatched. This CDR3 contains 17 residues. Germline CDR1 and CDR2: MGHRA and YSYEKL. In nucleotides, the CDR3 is TGCGCCAGCAGCCAAGGTTGGAGACAGGGGGCACAGAATGAGCAGTTCTTC. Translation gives CASSQGWRQGAQNEQFF.

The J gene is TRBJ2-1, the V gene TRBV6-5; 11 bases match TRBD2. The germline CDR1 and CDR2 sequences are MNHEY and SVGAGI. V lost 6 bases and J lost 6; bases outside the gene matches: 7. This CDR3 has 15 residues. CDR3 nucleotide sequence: TGTGCCAGCAGACCCGGGCTAGCGGGAGGCAATGAGCAGTTCTTC. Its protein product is CASRPGLAGGNEQFF.

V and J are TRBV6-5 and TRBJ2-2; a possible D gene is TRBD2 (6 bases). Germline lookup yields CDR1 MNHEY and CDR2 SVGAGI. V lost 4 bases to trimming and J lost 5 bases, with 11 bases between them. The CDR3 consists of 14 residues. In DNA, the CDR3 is TGTGCCAGCAGTTTCGACGGGAGAACCGGGGAGCTGTTTTTT. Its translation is CASSFDGRTGELFF.

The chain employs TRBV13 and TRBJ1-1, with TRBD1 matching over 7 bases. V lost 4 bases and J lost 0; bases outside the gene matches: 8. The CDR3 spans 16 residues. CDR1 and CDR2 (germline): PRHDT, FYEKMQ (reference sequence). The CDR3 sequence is CASSSPRQGLNTEAFF. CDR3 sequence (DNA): TGTGCCAGCAGCTCCCCCCGACAGGGATTGAACACTGAAGCTTTCTTT.

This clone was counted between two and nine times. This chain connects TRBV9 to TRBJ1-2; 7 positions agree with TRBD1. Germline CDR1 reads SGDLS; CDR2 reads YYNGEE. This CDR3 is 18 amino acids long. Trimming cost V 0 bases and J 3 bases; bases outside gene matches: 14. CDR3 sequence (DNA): TGTGCCAGCAGCGTAGCCGGGACAGCCAGGGGCGATTACTATGGCTACACCTTC. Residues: CASSVAGTARGDYYGYTF.

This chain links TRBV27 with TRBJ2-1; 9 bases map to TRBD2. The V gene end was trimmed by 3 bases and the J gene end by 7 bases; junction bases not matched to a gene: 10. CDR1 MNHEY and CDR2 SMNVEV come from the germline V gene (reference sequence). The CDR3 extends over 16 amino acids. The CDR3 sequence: CASSLDGTSLWNEQFF. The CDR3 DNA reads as TGTGCCAGCAGTTTGGACGGGACTAGCTTATGGAATGAGCAGTTCTTC.